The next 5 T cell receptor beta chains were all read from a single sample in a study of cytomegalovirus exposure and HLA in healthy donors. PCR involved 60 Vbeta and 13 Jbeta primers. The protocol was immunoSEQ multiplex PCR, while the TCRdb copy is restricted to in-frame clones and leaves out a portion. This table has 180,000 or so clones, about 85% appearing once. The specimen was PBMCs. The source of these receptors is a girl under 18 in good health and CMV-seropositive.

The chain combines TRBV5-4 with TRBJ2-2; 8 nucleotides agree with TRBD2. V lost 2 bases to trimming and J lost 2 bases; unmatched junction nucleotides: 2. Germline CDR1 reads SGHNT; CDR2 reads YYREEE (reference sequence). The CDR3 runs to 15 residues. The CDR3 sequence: CASSFSGDNTGELFF. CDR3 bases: TGTGCCAGCAGCTTTAGCGGGGATAACACCGGGGAGCTGTTTTTT.

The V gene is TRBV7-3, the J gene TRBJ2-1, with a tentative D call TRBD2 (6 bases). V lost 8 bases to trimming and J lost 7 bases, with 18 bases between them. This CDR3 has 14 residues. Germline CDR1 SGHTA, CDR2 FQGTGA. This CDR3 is CASVPGEVMNEQFF. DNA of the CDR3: TGTGCCAGCGTCCCGGGAGAGGTAATGAATGAGCAGTTCTTC.

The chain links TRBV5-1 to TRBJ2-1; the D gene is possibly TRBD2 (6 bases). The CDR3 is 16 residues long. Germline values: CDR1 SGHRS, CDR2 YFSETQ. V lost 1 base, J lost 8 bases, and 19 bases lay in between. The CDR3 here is CASSLLGSSVNDEQFF. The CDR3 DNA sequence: TGCGCCAGCAGCTTGTTGGGGTCTAGCGTAAATGATGAGCAGTTCTTC.

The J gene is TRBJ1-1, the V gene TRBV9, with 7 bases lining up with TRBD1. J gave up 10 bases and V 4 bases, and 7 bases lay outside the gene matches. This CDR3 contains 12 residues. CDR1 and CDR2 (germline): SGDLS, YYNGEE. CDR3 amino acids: CASSPGGSGAFF. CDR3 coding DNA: TGTGCCAGCAGCCCAGGGGGTTCAGGAGCTTTCTTT.

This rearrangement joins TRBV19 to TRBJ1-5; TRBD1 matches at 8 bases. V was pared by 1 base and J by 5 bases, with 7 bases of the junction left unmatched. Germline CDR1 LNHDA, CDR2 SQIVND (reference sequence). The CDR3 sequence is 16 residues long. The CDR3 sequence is CASSIVSAGGHQPQHF. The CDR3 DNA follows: TGTGCCAGTAGTATAGTGTCGGCAGGGGGCCATCAGCCCCAGCATTTT.